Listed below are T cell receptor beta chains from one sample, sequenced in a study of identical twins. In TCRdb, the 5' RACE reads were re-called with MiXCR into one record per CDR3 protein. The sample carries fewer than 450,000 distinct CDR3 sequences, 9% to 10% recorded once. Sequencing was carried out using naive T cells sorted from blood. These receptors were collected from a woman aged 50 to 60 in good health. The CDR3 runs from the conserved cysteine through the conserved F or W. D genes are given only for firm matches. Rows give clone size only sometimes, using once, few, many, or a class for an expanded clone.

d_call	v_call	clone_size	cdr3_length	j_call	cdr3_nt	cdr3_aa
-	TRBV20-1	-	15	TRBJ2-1	TGCAGTGCTCGCAGGGGGGCCGGGACTAGCAATGAGCAGTTCTTC	CSARRGAGTSNEQFF
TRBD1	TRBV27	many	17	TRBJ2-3	TGTGCCAGCAGTCCCATAAGGGGACAGGAGGGCACAGATACGCAGTATTTT	CASSPIRGQEGTDTQYF
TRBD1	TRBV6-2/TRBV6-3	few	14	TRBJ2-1	TGTGCCAGCAGTGACAGGGGGCGCCGGAATGAGCAGTTCTTC	CASSDRGRRNEQFF
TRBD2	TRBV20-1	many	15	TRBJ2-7	TGCAGTGGGTCTCGACGGGAGGGGCGCTCCTACGAGCAGTACTTC	CSGSRREGRSYEQYF
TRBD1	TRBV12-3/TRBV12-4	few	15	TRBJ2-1	TGTGCCAGCAGTTTTGGCGGGACAGGGGGGAATGAGCAGTTCTTC	CASSFGGTGGNEQFF
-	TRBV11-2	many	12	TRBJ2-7	TGTGCCAGCAGCGGTGCCTACTACGAGCAGTACTTC	CASSGAYYEQYF
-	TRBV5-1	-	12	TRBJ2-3	TGCGCCAGCAGCTGGGAGTCAGATACGCAGTATTTT	CASSWESDTQYF
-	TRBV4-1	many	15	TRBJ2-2	TGCGCCAGCAGCCGGGGTAGCCAGAACACCGGGGAGCTGTTTTTT	CASSRGSQNTGELFF
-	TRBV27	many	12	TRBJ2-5	TGTGCCAGCAGTTTTTCCCCCCCGTCAAAGTACTTC	CASSFSPPSKYF
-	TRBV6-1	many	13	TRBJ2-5	TGTGCCAGCAGTGCGTCTAGTCTTCAGACCCAGTACTTC	CASSASSLQTQYF
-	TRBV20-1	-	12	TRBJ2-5	TGCAGTGCTAGAGATGGAGTTGAGACCCAGTACTTC	CSARDGVETQYF
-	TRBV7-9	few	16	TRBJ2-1	TGTGCCAGCAGCTTAATTGGCCGAAGCTCCTACAATGAGCAGTTCTTC	CASSLIGRSSYNEQFF
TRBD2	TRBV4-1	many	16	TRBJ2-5	TGCGCCAGCAGCCAAGATGGGGAGGGGCGGATAGAGACCCAGTACTTC	CASSQDGEGRIETQYF
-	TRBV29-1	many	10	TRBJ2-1	TGCAGCGCAGGAGGTCATGAGCAGTTCTTC	CSAGGHEQFF
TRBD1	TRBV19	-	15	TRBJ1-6	TGTGCCAGTAGTTCAGGGACAGGGGGCTCTTCACCCCTCCACTTT	CASSSGTGGSSPLHF
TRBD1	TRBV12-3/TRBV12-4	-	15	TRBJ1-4	TGTGCCAGCAGTATGGGACAGACATTCGGGGAAAAACTGTTTTTT	CASSMGQTFGEKLFF
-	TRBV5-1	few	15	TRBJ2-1	TGCGCCAGCAGCTTGGGTTCCGAGGTTTACAATGAGCAGTTCTTC	CASSLGSEVYNEQFF
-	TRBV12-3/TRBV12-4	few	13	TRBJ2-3	TGTGCCAGCAGTTTCGGGGCGCGGGATACGCAGTATTTT	CASSFGARDTQYF
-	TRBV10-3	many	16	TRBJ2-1	TGTGCCATCAGTGATTCGGTAGGAGCGCGCCACAATGAGCAGTTCTTC	CAISDSVGARHNEQFF
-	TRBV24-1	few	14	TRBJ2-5	TGTGCCACCAGCCCTACTGGCGTTCTGGAGACCCAGTACTTC	CATSPTGVLETQYF
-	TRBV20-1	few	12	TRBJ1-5	TGCAGAGGAGGGGCTAGCAATCAGCCCCAGCATTTT	CRGGASNQPQHF
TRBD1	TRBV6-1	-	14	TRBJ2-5	TGTGCCAGCAGTCAAGACAGGGGAATGGGGACCCAGTACTTC	CASSQDRGMGTQYF
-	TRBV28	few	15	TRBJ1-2	TGTGCCAGCAGTTTGGAGGGGCCGTTGGGTTATGGCTACACCTTC	CASSLEGPLGYGYTF
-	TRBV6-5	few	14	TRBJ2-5	TGTGCCAGCAGCCGAATAGTACAACGAGAGACCCAGTACTTC	CASSRIVQRETQYF
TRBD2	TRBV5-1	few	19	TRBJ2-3	TGCGCCAGCAGCAAAACCGGGACTAGCGGGATCTTAGGCACAGATACGCAGTATTTT	CASSKTGTSGILGTDTQYF
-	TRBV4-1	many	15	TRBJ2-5	TGCGCCAGCAGCCATGGGGGGAGTGGAGAAGAGACCCAGTACTTC	CASSHGGSGEETQYF
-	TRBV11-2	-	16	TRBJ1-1	TGTGCCAGCAGCTTAGCTACCTGGCACCAAAACACTGAAGCTTTCTTT	CASSLATWHQNTEAFF
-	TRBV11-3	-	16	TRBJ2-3	TGTGCCAGCAGCTCGTCACGCGGGGTAGCGGCCTATACGCAGTATTTT	CASSSSRGVAAYTQYF
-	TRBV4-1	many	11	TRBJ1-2	TGCGCCAGCAGACAGACGTCCGGGCTCACCTTC	CASRQTSGLTF
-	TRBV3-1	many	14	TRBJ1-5	TGTGCCAGCAGCCAAGGGGGTTCGGGTCAGCCCCAGCATTTT	CASSQGGSGQPQHF
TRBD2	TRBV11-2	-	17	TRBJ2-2	TGTGCCAGCAAGGATGTGGGACTAGTGGGAGTTACCGGGGAGCTGTTTTTT	CASKDVGLVGVTGELFF
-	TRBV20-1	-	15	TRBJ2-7	TGCAGTGCTAGTCTAGCCGGCCCTGGCTCCTACGAGCAGTACTTC	CSASLAGPGSYEQYF
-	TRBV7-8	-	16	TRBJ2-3	TGTGCCAGCAGCTTAGTGTTCGGTGGGGACACAGATACGCAGTATTTT	CASSLVFGGDTDTQYF
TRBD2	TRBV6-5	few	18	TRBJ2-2	TGTGCCAGCAGTGCCTGGGCGGCTAGCGGGAGGTTGGACGGGGAGCTGTTTTTT	CASSAWAASGRLDGELFF
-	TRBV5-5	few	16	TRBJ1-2	TGTGCCAGCAGCTCTTCTATCGGGGTTACGGGCTATGGCTACACCTTC	CASSSSIGVTGYGYTF
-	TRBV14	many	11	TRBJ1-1	TGTGCCAGCAGCCTACTTGCTAACAAGGCCTTT	CASSLLANKAF
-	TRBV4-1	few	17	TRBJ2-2	TGCGCCAGCAGCCAGTATGTAGGTGTCGGGAACACCGGGGAGCTGTTTTTT	CASSQYVGVGNTGELFF
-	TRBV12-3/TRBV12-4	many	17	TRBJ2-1	TGTGCCAGCAGCTCACTGTCTCTGCCCGAGTCCTACAATGAGCAGTTCTTC	CASSSLSLPESYNEQFF
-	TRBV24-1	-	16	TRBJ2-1	TGTGCCACCAGTGATTTGTCGGGGACTTCCTACAATGAGCAGTTCTTC	CATSDLSGTSYNEQFF
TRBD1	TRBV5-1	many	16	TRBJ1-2	TGCGCCAGCACCAGGGACAGGTCGAGGAGTAACTATGGCTACACCTTC	CASTRDRSRSNYGYTF
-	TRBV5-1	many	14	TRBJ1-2	TGCGCCAGCAGCTACTCCGGACAGTTAGAGGGCTACACCTTC	CASSYSGQLEGYTF
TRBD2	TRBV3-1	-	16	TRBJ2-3	TGTGCCAGCAGCCCTCGAGGGACTAGCGGCACAGATACGCAGTATTTT	CASSPRGTSGTDTQYF
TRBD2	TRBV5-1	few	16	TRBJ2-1	TGCGCCAGCTTCCCCGGGAGGCTTAGCTCCTACAATGAGCAGTTCTTC	CASFPGRLSSYNEQFF
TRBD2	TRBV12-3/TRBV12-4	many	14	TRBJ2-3	TGTGCCAGTTCGAGCGGGGCTAGCACAGATACGCAGTATTTT	CASSSGASTDTQYF
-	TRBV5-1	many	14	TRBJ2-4	TGCGCCAGCAGCGACCTAGGTGGGATTGACATTCAGTACTTC	CASSDLGGIDIQYF
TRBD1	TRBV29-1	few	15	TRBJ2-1	TGCAGCGTTGGGGAGAGACAGGGGTCCTACAATGAGCAGTTCTTC	CSVGERQGSYNEQFF
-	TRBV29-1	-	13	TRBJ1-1	TGCAGCGCCACGGGACGTACGAACACTGAAGCTTTCTTT	CSATGRTNTEAFF
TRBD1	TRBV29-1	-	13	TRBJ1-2	TGCAGCGCCGAGGGACAGGGAAGGAATGGCTACACCTTC	CSAEGQGRNGYTF
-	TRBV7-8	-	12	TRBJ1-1	TGTGCCAGCAGCTTTTACCGGGGAGAAGCTTTCTTT	CASSFYRGEAFF
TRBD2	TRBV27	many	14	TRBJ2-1	TGTGCCAGCAGTTTATCCCGCGGGAGTAGGGAGCAGTTCTTC	CASSLSRGSREQFF
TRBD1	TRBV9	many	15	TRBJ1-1	TGTGCCAGCAGCGTAGAACAGGGGCGAGGCACTGAAGCTTTCTTT	CASSVEQGRGTEAFF
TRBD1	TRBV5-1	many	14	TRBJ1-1	TGCGCCAGCAGCCAAGGGACAGGGGACACTGAAGCTTTCTTT	CASSQGTGDTEAFF
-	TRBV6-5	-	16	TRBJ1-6	TGTGCCAGCAGTCTCGCAATGAACAGGATTAATTCACCCCTCCACTTT	CASSLAMNRINSPLHF
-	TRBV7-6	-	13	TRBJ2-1	TGTGCCAGCAGCCCCTTACGGGGGAATGAGCAGTTCTTC	CASSPLRGNEQFF
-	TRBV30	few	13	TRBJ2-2	TGTGCCGGGTGGTCTAGGGACACCGGGGAGCTGTTTTTT	CAGWSRDTGELFF